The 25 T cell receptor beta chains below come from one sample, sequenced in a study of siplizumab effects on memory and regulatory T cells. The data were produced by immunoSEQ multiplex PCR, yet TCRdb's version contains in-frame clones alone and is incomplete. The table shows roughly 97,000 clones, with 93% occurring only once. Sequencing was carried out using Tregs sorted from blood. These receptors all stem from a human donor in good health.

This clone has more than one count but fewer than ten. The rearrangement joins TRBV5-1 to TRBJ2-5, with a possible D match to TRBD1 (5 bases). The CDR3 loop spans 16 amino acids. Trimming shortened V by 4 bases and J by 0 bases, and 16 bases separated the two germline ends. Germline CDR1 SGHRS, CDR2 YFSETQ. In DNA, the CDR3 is TGCGCCAGCAGCGTCCAACCCGCAGGGCACCAAGAGACCCAGTACTTC. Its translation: CASSVQPAGHQETQYF.

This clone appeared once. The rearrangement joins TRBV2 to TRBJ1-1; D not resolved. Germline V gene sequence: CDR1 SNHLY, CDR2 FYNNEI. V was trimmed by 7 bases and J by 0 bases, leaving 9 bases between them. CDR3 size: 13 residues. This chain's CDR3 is CASTGRMNTEAFF. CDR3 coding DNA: TGTGCCAGCACGGGCAGGATGAACACTGAAGCTTTCTTT. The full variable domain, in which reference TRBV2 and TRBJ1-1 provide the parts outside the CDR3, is EPEVTQTPSHQVTQMGQEVILRCVPISNHLYFYWYRQILGQKVEFLVSFYNNEISEKSEIFDDQFSVERPDGSNFTLKIRSTKLEDSAMYFCASTGRMNTEAFFGQGTRLTVV.

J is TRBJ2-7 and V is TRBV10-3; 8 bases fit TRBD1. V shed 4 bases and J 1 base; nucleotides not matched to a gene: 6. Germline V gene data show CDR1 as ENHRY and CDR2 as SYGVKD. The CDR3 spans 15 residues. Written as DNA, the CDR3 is TGTGCCATCAGTGGAGGACAGGGCCCTTCCTACGAGCAGTACTTC. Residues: CAISGGQGPSYEQYF.

Here the CDR3 reads CASSQQNYGYTF. The DNA for the CDR3 is TGTGCCAGCTCCCAACAAAACTATGGCTACACCTTC. The chain joins TRBV18 to TRBJ1-2; no clear D. The CDR3 has 12 residues. V shed 6 bases and J shed 2 bases, with 7 bases lying between them. Looked up from germline, CDR1 is KGHSH and CDR2 is LQKENI.

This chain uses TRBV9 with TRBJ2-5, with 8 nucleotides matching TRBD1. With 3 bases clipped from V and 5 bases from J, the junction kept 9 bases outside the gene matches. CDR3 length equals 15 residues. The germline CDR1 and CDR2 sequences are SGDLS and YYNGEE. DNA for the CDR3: TGTGCCAGCAGCGCCCGACCGCACAGGGGGGAGACCCAGTACTTC. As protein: CASSARPHRGETQYF.

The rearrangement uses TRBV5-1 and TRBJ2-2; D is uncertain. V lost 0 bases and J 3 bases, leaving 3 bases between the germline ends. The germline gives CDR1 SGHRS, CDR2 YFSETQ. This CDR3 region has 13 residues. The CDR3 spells CASSLVDTGELFF. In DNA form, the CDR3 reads TGCGCCAGCAGCTTGGTGGACACCGGGGAGCTGTTTTTT.

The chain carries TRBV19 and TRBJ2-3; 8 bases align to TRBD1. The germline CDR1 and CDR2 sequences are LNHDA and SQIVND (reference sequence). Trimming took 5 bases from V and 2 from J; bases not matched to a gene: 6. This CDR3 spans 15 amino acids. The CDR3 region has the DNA TGTGCCAGTAGTCCAAGACAGGGGATCACAGATACGCAGTATTTT. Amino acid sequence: CASSPRQGITDTQYF.

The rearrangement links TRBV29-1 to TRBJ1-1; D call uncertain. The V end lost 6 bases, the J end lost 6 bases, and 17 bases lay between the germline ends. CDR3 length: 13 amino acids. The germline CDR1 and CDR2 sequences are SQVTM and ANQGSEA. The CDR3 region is CSVPRFEGAEAFF. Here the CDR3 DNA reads TGCAGCGTCCCCAGGTTTGAGGGCGCTGAAGCTTTCTTT. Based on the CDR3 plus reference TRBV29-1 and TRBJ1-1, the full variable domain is SAVISQKPSRDICQRGTSLTIQCQVDSQVTMMFWYRQQPGQSLTLIATANQGSEATYESGFVIDKFPISRPNLTFSTLTVSNMSPEDSSIYLCSVPRFEGAEAFFGQGTRLTVV.

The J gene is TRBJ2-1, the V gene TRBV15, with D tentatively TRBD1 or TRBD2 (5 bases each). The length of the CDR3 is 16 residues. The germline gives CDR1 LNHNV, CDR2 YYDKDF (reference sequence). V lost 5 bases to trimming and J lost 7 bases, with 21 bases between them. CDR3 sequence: CATSPILGEKRNEQFF. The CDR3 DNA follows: TGTGCCACCAGCCCCATCCTGGGGGAGAAAAGGAATGAGCAGTTCTTC.

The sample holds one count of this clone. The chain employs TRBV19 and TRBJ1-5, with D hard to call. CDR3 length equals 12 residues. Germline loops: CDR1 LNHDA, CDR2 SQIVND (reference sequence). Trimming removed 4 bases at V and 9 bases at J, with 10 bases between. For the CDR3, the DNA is TGTGCCAGTAGTACATCCGCGGGGCCCCAGCATTTT. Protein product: CASSTSAGPQHF.

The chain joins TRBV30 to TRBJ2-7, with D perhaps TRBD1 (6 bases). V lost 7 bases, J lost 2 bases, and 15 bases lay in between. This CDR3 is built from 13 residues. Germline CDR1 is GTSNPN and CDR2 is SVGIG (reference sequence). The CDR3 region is CAFLGRGTYEQYF. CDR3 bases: TGTGCCTTCCTCGGCAGGGGAACCTACGAGCAGTACTTC. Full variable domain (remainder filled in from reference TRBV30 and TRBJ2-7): SQTIHQWPATLVQPVGSPLSLECTVEGTSNPNLYWYRQAAGRGLQLLFYSVGIGQISSEVPQNLSASRPQDRQFILSSKKLLLSDSGFYLCAFLGRGTYEQYFGPGTRLTVT.

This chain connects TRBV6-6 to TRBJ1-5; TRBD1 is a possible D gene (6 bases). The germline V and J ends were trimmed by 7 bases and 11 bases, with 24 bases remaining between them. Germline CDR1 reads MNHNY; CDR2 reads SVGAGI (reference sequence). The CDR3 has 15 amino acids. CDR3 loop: CASKGITISQGTQHF. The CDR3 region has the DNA TGTGCCAGCAAGGGGATAACCATATCTCAGGGGACCCAGCATTTT.

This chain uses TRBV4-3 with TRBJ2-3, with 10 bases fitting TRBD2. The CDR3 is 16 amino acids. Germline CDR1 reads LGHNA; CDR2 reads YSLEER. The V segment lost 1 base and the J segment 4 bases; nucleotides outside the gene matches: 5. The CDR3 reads CASSQVRLAGADTQYF. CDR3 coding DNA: TGCGCCAGCAGCCAAGTTAGGCTAGCGGGAGCAGATACGCAGTATTTT.

The CDR3 DNA reads as TGTGCCAGCAGTCGCAATGAGCAGTTCTTC. This codes for CASSRNEQFF. This chain joins TRBV2 and TRBJ2-1; unclear D gene. This CDR3 has 10 residues. CDR1 and CDR2 (germline): SNHLY, FYNNEI. Deletions cut 5 bases from V and 6 bases from J, with 2 bases between.

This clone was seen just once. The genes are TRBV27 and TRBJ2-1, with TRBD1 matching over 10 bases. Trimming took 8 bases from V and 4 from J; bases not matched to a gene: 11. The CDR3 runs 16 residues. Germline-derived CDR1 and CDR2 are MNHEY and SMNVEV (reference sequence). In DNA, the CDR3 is TGTGCCAGCGTGTCCCTGGGACAGGGGACTTACAATGAGCAGTTCTTC. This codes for CASVSLGQGTYNEQFF.

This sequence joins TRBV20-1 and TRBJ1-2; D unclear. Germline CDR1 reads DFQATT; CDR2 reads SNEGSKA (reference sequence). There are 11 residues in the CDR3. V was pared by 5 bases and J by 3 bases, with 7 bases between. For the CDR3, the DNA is TGCAGTGCTGGAATAGACTATGGCTACACCTTC. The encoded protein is CSAGIDYGYTF.

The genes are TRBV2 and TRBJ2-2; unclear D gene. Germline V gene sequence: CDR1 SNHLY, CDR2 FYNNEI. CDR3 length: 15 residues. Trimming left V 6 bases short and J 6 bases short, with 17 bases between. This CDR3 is CASRVRLVAAGELFF. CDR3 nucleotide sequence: TGTGCCAGCAGGGTTCGGCTCGTTGCCGCCGGGGAGCTGTTTTTT.

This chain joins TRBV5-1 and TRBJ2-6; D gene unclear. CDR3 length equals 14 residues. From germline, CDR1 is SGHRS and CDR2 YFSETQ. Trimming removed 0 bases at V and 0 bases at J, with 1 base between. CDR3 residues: CASSLVSGANVLTF. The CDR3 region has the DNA TGCGCCAGCAGCTTGGTCTCTGGGGCCAACGTCCTGACTTTC.

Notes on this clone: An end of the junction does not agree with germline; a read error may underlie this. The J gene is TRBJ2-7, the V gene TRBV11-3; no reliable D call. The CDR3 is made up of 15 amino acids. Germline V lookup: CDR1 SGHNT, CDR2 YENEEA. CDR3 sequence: CASSLGPGGSYEQYF. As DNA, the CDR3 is TGTGCCAGCAGTTTAGGCCCAGGTGGGTCCTACGAGCAGTACTTC.

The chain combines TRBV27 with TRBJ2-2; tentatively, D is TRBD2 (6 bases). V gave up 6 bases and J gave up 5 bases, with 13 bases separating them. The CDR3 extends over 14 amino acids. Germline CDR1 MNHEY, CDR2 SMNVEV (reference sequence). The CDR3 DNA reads TGTGCCAGCAGAATACCCGGAGGGACCGGGGAGCTGTTTTTT. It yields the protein CASRIPGGTGELFF.

The CDR3 region has the DNA TGTGCCAGCAGCCCGACCGCTAACTATGGCTACACCTTC. Translating gives CASSPTANYGYTF. This chain links TRBV6-5 with TRBJ1-2, with no clear D. Germline V gene data show CDR1 as MNHEY and CDR2 as SVGAGI. The V end was cut by 6 bases, the J end by 0 bases, with 8 bases between. CDR3 length: 13 residues.

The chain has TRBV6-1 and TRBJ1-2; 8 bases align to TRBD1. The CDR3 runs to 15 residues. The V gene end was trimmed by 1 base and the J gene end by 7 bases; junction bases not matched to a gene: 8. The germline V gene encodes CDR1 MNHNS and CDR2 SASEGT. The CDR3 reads CASSEDRGLGRGYTF. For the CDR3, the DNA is TGTGCCAGCAGTGAAGACAGGGGGTTAGGACGTGGCTACACCTTC.

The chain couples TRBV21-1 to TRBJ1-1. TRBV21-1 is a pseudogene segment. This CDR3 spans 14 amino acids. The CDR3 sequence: CASSKYLTNTEAFF. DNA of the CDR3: TGTGCCAGCAGCAAATACCTGACGAACACTGAAGCTTTCTTT.

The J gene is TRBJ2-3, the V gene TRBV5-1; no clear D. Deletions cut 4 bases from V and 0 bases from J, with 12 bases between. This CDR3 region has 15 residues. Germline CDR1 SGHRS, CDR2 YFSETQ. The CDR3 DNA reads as TGCGCCAGCAGCCCTACCGGTGGTAGCACAGATACGCAGTATTTT. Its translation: CASSPTGGSTDTQYF.

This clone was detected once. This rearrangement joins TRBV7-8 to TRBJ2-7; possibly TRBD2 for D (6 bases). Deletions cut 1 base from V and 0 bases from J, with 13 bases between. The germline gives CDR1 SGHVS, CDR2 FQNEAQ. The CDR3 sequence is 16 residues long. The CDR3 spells CASSLDETTSSYEQYF. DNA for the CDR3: TGTGCCAGCAGCTTAGACGAGACGACTAGCTCCTACGAGCAGTACTTC.